The 3 T cell receptor beta chains below were found in one sample sequenced in a study of blood T cell repertoires in COVID-19. Data came from immunoSEQ multiplex PCR; TCRdb stores just in-frame clones and leaves some out. This table has 30,000 or so clones, approximately 84% appearing once. The source material was peripheral blood. The receptors here all came from an older man with active COVID-19.

In this sample, this clone is medium-sized (0.01 to 0.1%). The CDR3 is CASSRTSGAGELFF. The CDR3 region has the DNA TGTGCCAGCAGCCGGACTAGCGGGGCCGGGGAGCTGTTTTTT. The chain employs TRBV7-9 and TRBJ2-2; 12 bases are a match to TRBD2. Germline V lookup: CDR1 SEHNR, CDR2 FQNEAQ (reference sequence). V shed 5 bases and J 6 bases; nucleotides not matched to a gene: 1. The CDR3 extends over 14 amino acids.

This chain joins TRBV5-1 and TRBJ2-3; D might be TRBD1 (5 bases). The CDR3 extends over 13 amino acids. The germline V and J ends were trimmed by 2 bases and 3 bases, with 7 bases remaining between them. CDR1 is SGHRS, CDR2 YFSETQ, per germline. The CDR3 nucleotides are TGCGCCAGCAGCTTCCAGGGAACAGATACGCAGTATTTT. As protein: CASSFQGTDTQYF.

The CDR3 DNA follows: TGTGCCAGCAGCTTACGGACAGCGAACACTGAAGCTTTCTTT. Its protein product is CASSLRTANTEAFF. This chain uses TRBV7-9 with TRBJ1-1; D perhaps matches TRBD1 (6 bases). Germline CDR1 and CDR2: SEHNR and FQNEAQ (reference sequence). This CDR3 has 14 residues. With 2 bases removed from V and 1 base from J, the gap between germline ends came to 8 bases. Complete variable domain (other parts from reference TRBV7-9 and TRBJ1-1): DTGVSQNPRHKITKRGQNVTFRCDPISEHNRLYWYRQTLGQGPEFLTYFQNEAQLEKSRLLSDRFSAERPKGSFSTLEIQRTEQGDSAMYLCASSLRTANTEAFFGQGTRLTVV.